This TCR beta chain comes out of a study of T cell changes during pregnancy in multiple sclerosis. Here immunoSEQ multiplex PCR was the method, and the copy in TCRdb shows in-frame clones only, minus some. The sample contains over 45,000 clones, about 92% of which appear only once. V was shortened by 11 bases and J by 6 bases, with 11 bases between the two germline ends. Germline V gene data show CDR1 as MDHEN and CDR2 as SYDVKM. The CDR3 has 11 residues. The receptor's source is a female donor in good health, enrolled as a control in a pregnancy study. Sequencing was performed on CD4+ T cells from peripheral blood mononuclear cells, taken in the second trimester of pregnancy. The chain is built from TRBV28 and TRBJ2-1; D might be TRBD2 (6 bases). CDR3: CASLAINEQFF. For the CDR3, the DNA is TGTGCCTCGCTAGCGATCAATGAGCAGTTCTTC. Looking up the rest from reference TRBV28 and TRBJ2-1 gives the full variable domain: DVKVTQSSRYLVKRTGEKVFLECVQDMDHENMFWYRQDPGLGLRLIYFSYDVKMKEKGDIPEGYSVSREKKERFSLILESASTNQTSMYLCASLAINEQFFGPGTRLTVL.